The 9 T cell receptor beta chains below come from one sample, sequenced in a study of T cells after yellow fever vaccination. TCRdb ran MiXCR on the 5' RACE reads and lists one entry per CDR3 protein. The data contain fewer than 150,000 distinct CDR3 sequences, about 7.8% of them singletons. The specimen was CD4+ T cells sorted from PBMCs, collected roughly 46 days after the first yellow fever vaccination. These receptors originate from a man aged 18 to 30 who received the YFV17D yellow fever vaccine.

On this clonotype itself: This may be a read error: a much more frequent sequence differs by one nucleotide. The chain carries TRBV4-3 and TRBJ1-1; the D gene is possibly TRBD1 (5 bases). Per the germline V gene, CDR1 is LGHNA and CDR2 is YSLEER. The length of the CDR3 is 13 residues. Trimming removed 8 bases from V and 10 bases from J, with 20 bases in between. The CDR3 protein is CASRRDRDGGAFF. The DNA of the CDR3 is TGCGCCAGCCGCCGGGACCGGGACGGGGGAGCTTTCTTT.

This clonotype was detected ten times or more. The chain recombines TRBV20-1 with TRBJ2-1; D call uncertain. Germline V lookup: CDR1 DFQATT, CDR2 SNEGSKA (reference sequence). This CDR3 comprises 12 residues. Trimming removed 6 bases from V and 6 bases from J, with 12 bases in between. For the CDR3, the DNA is TGCAGTGCGGACCGACGGCTCAATGAGCAGTTCTTC. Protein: CSADRRLNEQFF.

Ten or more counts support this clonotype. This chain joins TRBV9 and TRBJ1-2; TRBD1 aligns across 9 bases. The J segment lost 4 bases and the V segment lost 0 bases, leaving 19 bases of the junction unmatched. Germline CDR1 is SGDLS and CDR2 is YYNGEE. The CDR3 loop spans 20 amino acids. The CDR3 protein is CASSVAWAGTGKKNAYGYTF. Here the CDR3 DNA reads TGTGCCAGCAGCGTAGCCTGGGCGGGGACAGGGAAAAAAAATGCCTATGGCTACACCTTC. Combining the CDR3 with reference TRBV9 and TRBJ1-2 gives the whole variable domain DSGVTQTPKHLITATGQRVTLRCSPRSGDLSVYWYQQSLDQGLQFLIQYYNGEERAKGNILERFSAQQFPDLHSELNLSSLELGDSALYFCASSVAWAGTGKKNAYGYTFGSGTRLTVV.

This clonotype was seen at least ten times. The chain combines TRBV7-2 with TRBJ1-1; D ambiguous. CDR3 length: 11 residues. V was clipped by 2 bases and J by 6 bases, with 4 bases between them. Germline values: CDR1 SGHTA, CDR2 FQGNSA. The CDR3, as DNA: TGTGCCAGCAGCTTAACCCCTGAAGCTTTCTTT. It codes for CASSLTPEAFF.

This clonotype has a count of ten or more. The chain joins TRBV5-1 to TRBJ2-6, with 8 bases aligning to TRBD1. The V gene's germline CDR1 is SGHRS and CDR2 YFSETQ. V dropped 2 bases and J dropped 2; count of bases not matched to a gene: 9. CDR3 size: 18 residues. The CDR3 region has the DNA TGCGCCAGCAGCTTAGGTCCACCGGACAGGGCTGGGGCCAACGTCCTGACTTTC. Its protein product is CASSLGPPDRAGANVLTF.

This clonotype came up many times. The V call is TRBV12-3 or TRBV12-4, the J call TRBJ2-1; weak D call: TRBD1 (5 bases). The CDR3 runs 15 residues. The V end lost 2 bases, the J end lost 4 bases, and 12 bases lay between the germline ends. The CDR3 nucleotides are TGTGCCAGCAGTTTAAGGGGTGTGACTTACAATGAGCAGTTCTTC. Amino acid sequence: CASSLRGVTYNEQFF.

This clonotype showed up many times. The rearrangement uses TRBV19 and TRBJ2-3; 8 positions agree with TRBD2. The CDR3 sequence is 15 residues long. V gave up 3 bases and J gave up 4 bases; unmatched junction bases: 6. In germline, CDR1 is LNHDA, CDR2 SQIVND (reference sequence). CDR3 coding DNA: TGTGCCAGTAGTATGAGCGGGGGAGGTGCAGATACGCAGTATTTT. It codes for CASSMSGGGADTQYF.

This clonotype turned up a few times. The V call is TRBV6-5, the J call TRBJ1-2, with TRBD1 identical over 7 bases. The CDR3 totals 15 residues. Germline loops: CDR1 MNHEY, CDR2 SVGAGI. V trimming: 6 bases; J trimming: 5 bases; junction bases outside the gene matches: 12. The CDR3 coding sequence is TGTGCCAGCAGCAAAGGACAGGCCTGGGGGTATGGCTACACCTTC. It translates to CASSKGQAWGYGYTF.

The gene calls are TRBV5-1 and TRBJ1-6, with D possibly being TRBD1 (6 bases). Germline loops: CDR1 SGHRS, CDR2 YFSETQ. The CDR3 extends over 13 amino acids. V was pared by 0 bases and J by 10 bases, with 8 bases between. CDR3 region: CASSLAGESPLHF. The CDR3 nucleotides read TGCGCCAGCAGCTTGGCAGGGGAATCACCCCTCCACTTT.